The 9 T cell receptor beta chains reported below all come from one sample, sequenced in a study of CD8 T cells in ankylosing spondylitis. These receptors lack a known antigen. TCRdb ran MiXCR on the 5' RACE reads and lists one entry per CDR3 protein. This table holds roughly 470,000 distinct CDR3 sequences, 25% to 30% found once. Study-level findings and limits: Fewer than 10 highly homologous variants made up a TCR beta motif that seemed to typify ankylosing spondylitis blood.

Sequenced input: blood, either unsorted or a sorted T cell fraction (not recorded which). The receptors come from a male donor with ankylosing spondylitis.

This clonotype was seen only a few times. V is TRBV7-9 and J is TRBJ2-1; TRBD2 matches 10 bases. The trim removed 5 bases at V and 10 bases at J, leaving 11 bases unmatched. The CDR3 is 15 amino acids. Germline V gives CDR1 SEHNR, CDR2 FQNEAQ (reference sequence). CDR3 region: CASSEPGLAVREQFF. CDR3 DNA: TGTGCCAGCAGCGAACCTGGACTAGCGGTGAGGGAGCAGTTCTTC. Filled out from reference TRBV7-9 and TRBJ2-1, the complete variable domain reads DTGVSQNPRHKITKRGQNVTFRCDPISEHNRLYWYRQTLGQGPEFLTYFQNEAQLEKSRLLSDRFSAERPKGSFSTLEIQRTEQGDSAMYLCASSEPGLAVREQFFGPGTRLTVL.

Here the CDR3 reads CASSQGREGRSGELFF. In DNA form, the CDR3 reads TGTGCCAGCAGCCAAGGACGGGAGGGCCGCTCCGGGGAGCTGTTTTTT. The chain employs TRBV4-2 and TRBJ2-2; TRBD2 matches 8 bases. The CDR3 length is 16 residues. The germline V gene has CDR1 LGHNA and CDR2 YNFKEQ. Trimming at V came to 1 base and at J to 6 bases, leaving 7 bases not matched to a gene.

This clonotype has just a few counts. This chain connects TRBV5-1 to TRBJ1-2; 8 bases map to TRBD1. The trim removed 1 base at V and 3 bases at J, leaving 11 bases unmatched. In germline, CDR1 is SGHRS, CDR2 YFSETQ. The CDR3 totals 17 residues. The DNA of the CDR3 is TGCGCCAGCAGCTTGAGTCCCAACCAGGGGGCGGACTATGGCTACACCTTC. This codes for CASSLSPNQGADYGYTF.

This clonotype was recorded at least ten times. The chain has TRBV5-1 and TRBJ2-2; D might be TRBD2 (6 bases). Germline loops: CDR1 SGHRS, CDR2 YFSETQ. Trimming removed 3 bases from V and 10 bases from J, with 10 bases in between. The CDR3 runs 12 residues. This CDR3 reads CASSYVAEELFF. CDR3 DNA: TGCGCCAGCAGCTACGTAGCGGAGGAGCTGTTTTTT.

This clonotype was seen more than once but under ten times. The V call is TRBV5-1, the J call TRBJ2-2; 12 bases map to TRBD2. V trimming: 4 bases; J trimming: 6 bases; junction bases outside the gene matches: 7. The CDR3 is 16 amino acids. Germline CDR1 is SGHRS and CDR2 is YFSETQ. CDR3 residues: CASSGRTSGNPGELFF. CDR3 coding DNA: TGCGCCAGCAGCGGGAGGACTAGCGGGAATCCCGGGGAGCTGTTTTTT.

This clonotype has only a few counts. The genes are TRBV20-1 and TRBJ1-1; D may be TRBD1 (5 bases). Trimming cost V 5 bases and J 1 base, with 14 bases left between them. The CDR3 contains 14 residues. Germline loops: CDR1 DFQATT, CDR2 SNEGSKA (reference sequence). The CDR3 sequence: CSAQPWGENTEAFF. The CDR3 DNA is TGCAGTGCTCAACCCTGGGGGGAGAACACTGAAGCTTTCTTT.

The chain employs TRBV30 and TRBJ1-1; perhaps TRBD1 as D (5 bases). From germline, CDR1 is GTSNPN and CDR2 SVGIG (reference sequence). This CDR3 comprises 13 residues. V lost 5 bases and J lost 11, with 21 bases in between. The CDR3 sequence is CAWGARLSGVAFF. The CDR3 coding sequence is TGTGCCTGGGGGGCGAGGTTGAGTGGCGTTGCTTTCTTT. Together with reference TRBV30 and TRBJ1-1, the CDR3 gives the full variable domain: SQTIHQWPATLVQPVGSPLSLECTVEGTSNPNLYWYRQAAGRGLQLLFYSVGIGQISSEVPQNLSASRPQDRQFILSSKKLLLSDSGFYLCAWGARLSGVAFFGQGTRLTVV.

In this sample, this clonotype turned up many times. The rearrangement uses TRBV7-7 and TRBJ2-5; D not resolved. The CDR3 totals 14 residues. V was clipped by 1 base and J by 1 base, with 7 bases between them. Germline CDR1 SSHAT, CDR2 FNYEAQ (reference sequence). The CDR3 loop reads CASSLVNSQETQYF. DNA for the CDR3: TGTGCCAGCAGCTTAGTGAACAGCCAAGAGACCCAGTACTTC.

This clonotype turned up a few times. This sequence joins TRBV27 and TRBJ1-3; D perhaps matches TRBD1 (6 bases). Germline assignment: CDR1 MNHEY and CDR2 SMNVEV (reference sequence). V lost 3 bases to trimming and J lost 4 bases, with 10 bases between them. This CDR3 has 14 residues. The CDR3 DNA is TGTGCCAGCAGTTTTTGGGGGCTCGGAAACACCATATATTTT. This sequence encodes CASSFWGLGNTIYF.